Sequencing of this T cell receptor (beta chain) was carried out in a study of blood T cell repertoires in COVID-19. The study recruited people aged about 18 to 95 years across around 24 US areas. Cohort allocation depended upon clinical history that participants reported. J lost 2 bases, V lost 5 bases, and 7 bases had no gene match. Germline V lookup: CDR1 LNHDA, CDR2 SQIVND (reference sequence). This CDR3 spans 16 amino acids. This table comes from immunoSEQ multiplex PCR, and its TCRdb copy is limited to in-frame clones, with some not included. In the table there are almost 200,000 clones, about 90% of which are singletons.

Input material: PBMCs or T cells enriched from blood (not recorded which). V and J are TRBV19 and TRBJ2-3; the match to TRBD2 covers 10 bases. The receptor was isolated from a woman under 30 who had recovered from COVID-19. CDR3 residues: CASSPVAGGSTDTQYF. The CDR3 DNA reads TGTGCCAGTAGTCCCGTAGCGGGGGGCTCCACAGATACGCAGTATTTT. The full variable domain, with the rest looked up from reference TRBV19 and TRBJ2-3, is DGGITQSPKYLFRKEGQNVTLSCEQNLNHDAMYWYRQDPGQGLRLIYYSQIVNDFQKGDIAEGYSVSREKKESFPLTVTSAQKNPTAFYLCASSPVAGGSTDTQYFGPGTRLTVL.